Described below is a single T cell receptor beta chain sequence and its context. Generated by immunoSEQ multiplex PCR, the TCRdb table keeps only in-frame clones and is missing some. The sample yields over 10,000 clones, 70% to 80% seen once. As for treatment: randomized to nivolumab then ipilimumab (arm A) or the reverse (arm B). Live CD3+CD8+ CD19− CD56− cells were sorted from PBMCs. The sample is drawn from a study of sequential checkpoint blockade in melanoma. About the research overall: Each arm's sequence ended with maintenance nivolumab.

The receptor was isolated from a human patient with melanoma. Some clones in this sample may be carry-over from other donors' samples. The sample in question was CD8+ T cells sorted from blood (inferred from file names), obtained from a patient given nivolumab and ipilimumab in sequence.

DNA of the CDR3: TGTGCCAGCAGTTTATGGGCGGGTCAGCCCCAGCATTTT. Its translation: CASSLWAGQPQHF. The rearrangement uses TRBV27 and TRBJ1-5; D gene ambiguous. This CDR3 spans 13 amino acids. Germline CDR1 and CDR2: MNHEY and SMNVEV (reference sequence). Deletions cut 1 base from V and 6 bases from J, with 7 bases between.